This T cell receptor (beta chain) was identified in a study of shared clonotypes between healthy human individuals. Here immunoSEQ multiplex PCR was the method, and the copy in TCRdb shows in-frame clones only, minus some. The sample carries over a million clones, under 80% recorded once. The sequenced sample was memory CD4+ T cells sorted from blood. Subset noted: CD45RA-negative fraction. The TCR comes from a young man in good health.

CDR3 loop: CASSSQGGDTDTQYF. The DNA of the CDR3 is TGCGCCAGCAGCTCTCAGGGGGGCGACACAGATACGCAGTATTTT. The chain is built from TRBV5-1 and TRBJ2-3; tentatively, D is TRBD1 (7 bases). Germline values: CDR1 SGHRS, CDR2 YFSETQ. V was cut by 3 bases and J by 2 bases, with 13 bases left in between. The CDR3 contains 15 residues. The complete variable domain, with remaining parts taken from reference TRBV5-1 and TRBJ2-3, reads KAGVTQTPRYLIKTRGQQVTLSCSPISGHRSVSWYQQTPGQGLQFLFEYFSETQRNKGNFPGRFSGRQFSNSRSEMNVSTLELGDSALYLCASSSQGGDTDTQYFGPGTRLTVL.